Listed here are 23 T cell receptor beta chains from one sample, sequenced in a study of graft-versus-host responses after intestinal transplantation. TCRdb's copy holds only in-frame clones and misses some; the assay was immunoSEQ multiplex PCR. This sample has around 93,000 clones, with 85% to 95% found just once. Their target antigens are unknown. Sequences were derived from unstimulated CD8+ T cells sorted from spleen or lymph node cells, sampled before intestinal transplant. The receptors were gathered from a human donor who received an intestinal transplant.

The chain combines TRBV4-1 with TRBJ1-5; 9 bases line up with TRBD1. Trimming took 5 bases from V and 2 from J; bases not matched to a gene: 4. The CDR3 is 15 residues long. Germline lookup yields CDR1 MGHRA and CDR2 YSYEKL. In nucleotides, the CDR3 is TGCGCCAGCAGCATACAGGGGGCGGGCAATCAGCCCCAGCATTTT. This sequence encodes CASSIQGAGNQPQHF.

This clone was detected once. This sequence joins TRBV28 and TRBJ2-7; TRBD2 aligns across 8 bases. The trim removed 2 bases at V and 0 bases at J, leaving 0 bases unmatched. CDR3 length: 14 amino acids. Germline CDR1 and CDR2: MDHEN and SYDVKM. The CDR3, as DNA: TGTGCCAGCAGTTTAGGGACTAGCTCCTACGAGCAGTACTTC. Its protein product is CASSLGTSSYEQYF.

V is TRBV4-1 and J is TRBJ1-2, with TRBD1 matching 8 bases. CDR3 length: 16 amino acids. Germline assignment: CDR1 MGHRA and CDR2 YSYEKL. The trim removed 2 bases at V and 8 bases at J, leaving 13 bases unmatched. The CDR3 spells CASSQLLTGVSRGYTF. The CDR3 coding sequence is TGCGCCAGCAGCCAACTCTTGACAGGGGTATCGAGAGGCTACACCTTC.

This clone was observed a few times. The V call is TRBV6-5, the J call TRBJ2-1, with TRBD2 matching over 7 bases. This CDR3 has 15 amino acids. CDR1 MNHEY and CDR2 SVGAGI come from the germline V gene. The V segment lost 2 bases and the J segment 3 bases; nucleotides outside the gene matches: 4. The CDR3 sequence: CASSYGGGSYNEQFF. In DNA, the CDR3 is TGTGCCAGCAGTTACGGCGGGGGTAGCTACAATGAGCAGTTCTTC.

This rearrangement joins TRBV2 to TRBJ2-1, with TRBD2 matching over 7 bases. V lost 3 bases to trimming and J lost 5 bases; unmatched junction nucleotides: 10. This CDR3 region has 16 residues. Germline assignment: CDR1 SNHLY and CDR2 FYNNEI. This CDR3 reads CASSELAEFFNNEQFF. The CDR3 DNA sequence: TGTGCCAGCAGTGAGCTAGCGGAATTTTTCAACAATGAGCAGTTCTTC. Full variable domain (outside the CDR3, taken from reference TRBV2 and TRBJ2-1): EPEVTQTPSHQVTQMGQEVILRCVPISNHLYFYWYRQILGQKVEFLVSFYNNEISEKSEIFDDQFSVERPDGSNFTLKIRSTKLEDSAMYFCASSELAEFFNNEQFFGPGTRLTVL.

The CDR3 region is CASSVASDANYGYTF. CDR3 DNA: TGTGCCAGCAGCGTAGCCTCAGACGCGAACTATGGCTACACCTTC. The V call is TRBV9, the J call TRBJ1-2, with D unclear. The germline V gene encodes CDR1 SGDLS and CDR2 YYNGEE. The CDR3 is 15 amino acids. Between the trimmed V and J ends, which lost 0 bases and 2 bases, there was a span of 11 bases. The variable domain in full, completed from reference TRBV9 and TRBJ1-2, reads DSGVTQTPKHLITATGQRVTLRCSPRSGDLSVYWYQQSLDQGLQFLIQYYNGEERAKGNILERFSAQQFPDLHSELNLSSLELGDSALYFCASSVASDANYGYTFGSGTRLTVV.

The chain is built from TRBV20-1 and TRBJ2-7; TRBD2 is a possible D gene (6 bases). Trimming took off 6 bases at V and 5 bases at J, with 11 bases between the two ends. CDR1 DFQATT and CDR2 SNEGSKA come from the germline V gene (reference sequence). This CDR3 is built from 11 residues. Here the CDR3 reads CSASRRDEQYF. Here the CDR3 DNA reads TGCAGTGCGAGCAGGAGGGACGAGCAGTACTTC.

The chain couples TRBV29-1 to TRBJ1-2; 7 nucleotides align to TRBD1. Germline CDR1 SQVTM, CDR2 ANQGSEA. This CDR3 contains 14 residues. V lost 4 bases and J lost 9; bases outside the gene matches: 14. CDR3 sequence: CSVGPTGRVPSYTF. The CDR3 region has the DNA TGCAGCGTTGGGCCGACAGGGAGGGTTCCTAGCTACACCTTC.

This clone was seen once. This sequence joins TRBV13 and TRBJ2-5; perhaps TRBD2 as D (6 bases). The CDR3 has 15 residues. Germline lookup yields CDR1 PRHDT and CDR2 FYEKMQ (reference sequence). Trimming removed 0 bases from V and 6 bases from J, with 14 bases in between. The CDR3 bases are TGTGCCAGCAGCTTAGGCGGGAGCGGACAAAAGACCCAGTACTTC. Translation gives CASSLGGSGQKTQYF.

The CDR3 DNA reads as TGTGCCAGCAGCCCCCCACTAGCAGATGAGCAGTTCTTC. Translated, it gives CASSPPLADEQFF. The rearrangement joins TRBV13 to TRBJ2-1; possibly TRBD2 for D (6 bases). This CDR3 has 13 residues. V lost 5 bases and J lost 8, with 13 bases in between. Germline V gene data show CDR1 as PRHDT and CDR2 as FYEKMQ (reference sequence).

The chain is built from TRBV2 and TRBJ1-1; 8 bases fit TRBD1. Trimming cost V 4 bases and J 0 bases; bases outside gene matches: 7. There are 16 residues in the CDR3. In germline, CDR1 is SNHLY, CDR2 FYNNEI. DNA for the CDR3: TGTGCCAGCAGTGCAGAAAGGACAGGGCTGAACACTGAAGCTTTCTTT. As protein: CASSAERTGLNTEAFF.

The V gene is TRBV6-1, the J gene TRBJ1-2, with D tentatively TRBD1 (6 bases). Germline assignment: CDR1 MNHNS and CDR2 SASEGT. V was cut by 6 bases and J by 4 bases, with 9 bases left in between. The CDR3 is 12 amino acids. CDR3 loop: CASSLDSYGYTF. As DNA, the CDR3 is TGTGCCAGCAGCCTGGACAGCTATGGCTACACCTTC.

The V call is TRBV19, the J call TRBJ2-1; tentatively, D is TRBD1 (5 bases). This CDR3 comprises 14 residues. Trimming cost V 5 bases and J 7 bases, with 15 bases left between them. From germline, CDR1 is LNHDA and CDR2 SQIVND (reference sequence). CDR3 bases: TGTGCCAGTAGTCCGATGACAGATGGGAATGAGCAGTTCTTC. Translated, it gives CASSPMTDGNEQFF.

The V gene is TRBV2, the J gene TRBJ2-7; D remains ambiguous. Trimming cost V 8 bases and J 3 bases, with 26 bases left between them. This CDR3 contains 17 residues. Germline loops: CDR1 SNHLY, CDR2 FYNNEI. CDR3 sequence reads: CASFFSRRNVVGYEQYF. The DNA of the CDR3 is TGTGCCAGCTTCTTCTCTCGTAGGAACGTGGTGGGCTACGAGCAGTACTTC.

The CDR3 reads CASSLVVGGRLNGYTF. DNA for the CDR3: TGTGCCAGCAGCTTGGTGGTGGGGGGGAGGTTGAATGGCTACACCTTC. The V and J genes are TRBV28 and TRBJ1-2, with D possibly TRBD1 on 5 matching bases. Germline assignment: CDR1 MDHEN and CDR2 SYDVKM. Trimming took 6 bases from V and 6 from J, leaving 23 bases between them. This CDR3 region has 16 residues.

This clone was picked up a small number of times. The chain carries TRBV6-6 and TRBJ2-5, with a possible D match to TRBD2 (5 bases). The CDR3 has 13 residues. CDR1 is MNHNY and CDR2 is SVGAGI in the germline V gene (reference sequence). V gave up 0 bases and J gave up 3 bases, with 5 bases separating them. Written as DNA, the CDR3 is TGTGCCAGCAGTTACTCGGGAGAAGAGACCCAGTACTTC. Its translation: CASSYSGEETQYF.

V is TRBV27 and J is TRBJ2-1, with D unclear. V dropped 5 bases and J dropped 6 bases, with 32 bases sitting between them. The CDR3 runs to 20 residues. Germline lookup yields CDR1 MNHEY and CDR2 SMNVEV (reference sequence). The CDR3 DNA reads TGTGCCAGCAGTCTTTTGTATGCTGAAAAAGAGCCTCCCCCACCCAATGAGCAGTTCTTC. Translation gives CASSLLYAEKEPPPPNEQFF.

The chain links TRBV19 to TRBJ2-3; the D gene is possibly TRBD2 (5 bases). Germline V gene lookup returns CDR1 LNHDA and CDR2 SQIVND (reference sequence). CDR3 length equals 15 residues. V was shortened by 3 bases and J by 2 bases, with 12 bases between the two germline ends. The CDR3 DNA reads TGTGCCAGTAGTATGTCCAGCGGAAACACAGATACGCAGTATTTT. Amino acids: CASSMSSGNTDTQYF.

This chain joins TRBV29-1 and TRBJ2-7; D possibly matches TRBD1 or TRBD2 (5 bases each). This CDR3 is 13 amino acids long. V gave up 0 bases and J gave up 2 bases, with 8 bases separating them. Germline V gives CDR1 SQVTM, CDR2 ANQGSEA. The CDR3 DNA reads TGCAGCGTTGAAGACAGGGAGACCTACGAGCAGTACTTC. This encodes CSVEDRETYEQYF.

The CDR3 sequence is CASSYSGGDGYTF. The CDR3 bases are TGTGCCAGTAGCTATTCAGGTGGAGATGGCTACACCTTC. This chain connects TRBV19 to TRBJ1-2; no reliable D call. The CDR3 has 13 amino acids. The germline V gene has CDR1 LNHDA and CDR2 SQIVND (reference sequence). With 6 bases removed from V and 6 bases from J, the gap between germline ends came to 14 bases.

This clone was seen just once. This rearrangement joins TRBV28 to TRBJ2-7; 7 bases align to TRBD1. With 7 bases clipped from V and 7 bases from J, the junction kept 10 bases outside the gene matches. From germline, CDR1 is MDHEN and CDR2 SYDVKM. CDR3 length: 13 amino acids. The CDR3 region has the DNA TGTGCCAGCATGGACCTCACAGGGGATGAGCAGTACTTC. Amino acid sequence: CASMDLTGDEQYF.

The chain uses TRBV6-5 and TRBJ2-1; 13 bases are shared with TRBD2. The CDR3 is 15 amino acids. V gave up 6 bases and J gave up 7 bases; unmatched junction bases: 6. CDR1 is MNHEY and CDR2 is SVGAGI in the germline V gene. The CDR3 region is CASRRTSGSRNEQFF. DNA for the CDR3: TGTGCCAGCAGGCGGACTAGCGGGAGTAGGAATGAGCAGTTCTTC.

The chain has TRBV5-1 and TRBJ1-2; D gene unclear. V was cut by 4 bases and J by 2 bases, with 9 bases left in between. The CDR3 has 13 amino acids. Germline values: CDR1 SGHRS, CDR2 YFSETQ. Here the CDR3 reads CASSATENYGYTF. CDR3 nucleotides: TGCGCCAGCAGCGCTACAGAAAACTATGGCTACACCTTC.